The 19 T cell receptor beta chains below all came from one sample that was sequenced in a study of blood T cells in healthy people across ages. A J-beta primer mix and a sample-barcoded 5' primer were used in a second PCR of about 6 to 12 cycles. MiXCR, applied by TCRdb to the 5' RACE reads, yields one record per CDR3 protein. The sample records some 780,000 distinct CDR3 sequences, around three fifths being singletons. Sequenced sample: blood. The receptors shown here come from a man aged 40-50 years in good health.

This clonotype has only a few counts. The J gene is TRBJ2-1, the V gene TRBV4-2, with 8 bases matching TRBD2. The germline V gene has CDR1 LGHNA and CDR2 YNFKEQ. V was pared by 0 bases and J by 7 bases, with 14 bases of the junction left unmatched. This CDR3 region has 18 residues. The DNA for the CDR3 is TGTGCCAGCAGCCAAGAAGGCCCCGGGACTAGGATGTTGAATGAGCAGTTCTTC. It codes for CASSQEGPGTRMLNEQFF.

The V call is TRBV7-2, the J call TRBJ2-3; D is undetermined. CDR1 is SGHTA and CDR2 is FQGNSA in the germline V gene. Trimming stripped 1 base from V and 3 bases from J, with 14 bases between. This CDR3 spans 16 amino acids. CDR3 loop: CASSLDLASTTDTQYF. CDR3 bases: TGTGCCAGCAGCTTAGATCTCGCAAGTACTACAGATACGCAGTATTTT. The entire variable domain, with the rest obtained from reference TRBV7-2 and TRBJ2-3, is as follows: GAGVSQSPSNKVTEKGKDVELRCDPISGHTALYWYRQSLGQGLEFLIYFQGNSAPDKSGLPSDRFSAERTGGSVSTLTIQRTQQEDSAVYLCASSLDLASTTDTQYFGPGTRLTVL.

This clonotype is a singleton in its sample. The V call is TRBV14, the J call TRBJ2-1; D might be TRBD1 (6 bases). The germline V and J ends were trimmed by 8 bases and 0 bases, with 14 bases remaining between them. The CDR3 is 15 residues long. The V gene's germline CDR1 is SGHDN and CDR2 FVKESK. In DNA, the CDR3 is TGTGCCAGCGGACCACAGGGAAGCTCCTACAATGAGCAGTTCTTC. Residues: CASGPQGSSYNEQFF.

Comments on this clonotype: An end of the junction does not agree with germline; a read error may underlie this. This sequence joins TRBV11-3 and TRBJ2-3, with no clear D. CDR3 length: 12 amino acids. Germline lookup yields CDR1 SGHNT and CDR2 YENEEA. The CDR3 nucleotides read TGTGCCAGCAGCAGGTCAGCAGATGCGCAGTATTTT. Translation gives CASSRSADAQYF.

This clonotype has a single count. This chain links TRBV7-2 with TRBJ2-5; D is undetermined. Trimming pared 1 base from V and 1 base from J, leaving 7 bases between. This CDR3 region has 14 residues. CDR1 and CDR2 (germline): SGHTA, FQGNSA. CDR3 in amino acids: CASSLGNSQETQYF. CDR3 sequence (DNA): TGTGCCAGCAGCTTAGGAAACAGCCAAGAGACCCAGTACTTC.

This clonotype showed up just a few times. The V call is TRBV5-1, the J call TRBJ1-1, with D hard to call. Trimming removed 2 bases at V and 0 bases at J, with 11 bases between. Germline V gene sequence: CDR1 SGHRS, CDR2 YFSETQ. This CDR3 contains 15 residues. The CDR3 DNA is TGCGCCAGCAGCTTTGGGCAACGAATGAACACTGAAGCTTTCTTT. This encodes CASSFGQRMNTEAFF.

This CDR3 reads CASSPWDGSSYEQYF. The CDR3 coding sequence is TGTGCCAGCAGCCCTTGGGACGGGAGCTCCTACGAGCAGTACTTC. V usage is TRBV7-8 and J usage is TRBJ2-7, with TRBD2 as a possible D gene (6 bases). CDR1 is SGHVS, CDR2 FQNEAQ, per germline. CDR3 size: 15 residues. V was shortened by 5 bases and J by 0 bases, with 14 bases between the two germline ends.

The chain combines TRBV6-1 with TRBJ2-2, with 10 nucleotides matching TRBD1. This CDR3 has 15 amino acids. Trimming took 6 bases from V and 5 from J; bases not matched to a gene: 6. Per germline, CDR1 MNHNS and CDR2 SASEGT. In DNA, the CDR3 is TGTGCCAGCAGATACGGGACAGGGGTTACCGGGGAGCTGTTTTTT. It translates to CASRYGTGVTGELFF.

The chain employs TRBV20-1 and TRBJ1-1; no firm D call. CDR3 length: 13 amino acids. V lost 3 bases and J 1 base, leaving 9 bases between the germline ends. Germline V lookup: CDR1 DFQATT, CDR2 SNEGSKA (reference sequence). The DNA for the CDR3 is TGCAGTGCTAGGACGGAACCGAACACTGAAGCTTTCTTT. This encodes CSARTEPNTEAFF.

The rearrangement joins TRBV2 to TRBJ2-2; D possibly corresponds to TRBD1 (6 bases). Germline V gene sequence: CDR1 SNHLY, CDR2 FYNNEI. V lost 5 bases and J 0 bases, leaving 13 bases between the germline ends. The CDR3 spans 16 residues. The CDR3 is CASSTRQDTNTGELFF. CDR3 sequence (DNA): TGTGCCAGCAGTACGAGACAGGACACGAACACCGGGGAGCTGTTTTTT. Based on the CDR3 plus reference TRBV2 and TRBJ2-2, the full variable domain is EPEVTQTPSHQVTQMGQEVILRCVPISNHLYFYWYRQILGQKVEFLVSFYNNEISEKSEIFDDQFSVERPDGSNFTLKIRSTKLEDSAMYFCASSTRQDTNTGELFFGEGSRLTVL.

V gene TRBV6-2 or TRBV6-3 combines with J gene TRBJ2-3; D is ambiguous. Trimming left V 5 bases short and J 0 bases short, with 12 bases between. Looked up from germline, CDR1 is MNHEY and CDR2 is SVGEGT. The CDR3 covers 15 residues. The CDR3 coding sequence is TGTGCCAGCAGTCTTATCAAGGGTAGCACAGATACGCAGTATTTT. This sequence encodes CASSLIKGSTDTQYF.

The chain couples TRBV29-1 to TRBJ2-1; TRBD2 matches 8 bases. The V segment lost 6 bases and the J segment 13 bases; nucleotides outside the gene matches: 17. The CDR3 is 14 residues long. The germline V gene encodes CDR1 SQVTM and CDR2 ANQGSEA. The DNA for the CDR3 is TGCAGCGTCGCACCCGGGGGACTAGAAGAGACCCAGTTCTTC. This translates into CSVAPGGLEETQFF.

The V gene is TRBV3-1, the J gene TRBJ1-2; TRBD1 matches at 7 bases. The CDR3 extends over 14 amino acids. Germline lookup yields CDR1 LGHDT and CDR2 YNNKEL (reference sequence). Trimming cost V 4 bases and J 12 bases; bases outside gene matches: 14. The CDR3 bases are TGTGCCAGCAGCCTAACGGGACAGCTGGAGGGCCACACCTTC. Protein sequence: CASSLTGQLEGHTF.

This clonotype showed up just a few times. The genes are TRBV7-9 and TRBJ2-4; no definite D call. The last part of the DNA fits TRBJ2-5 better; the J call may be wrong. Germline V gives CDR1 SEHNR, CDR2 FQNEAQ (reference sequence). The CDR3 has 11 residues. DNA of the CDR3: TGTGCCAGCAGCGTTACGGAGACCCAGTACTTC. As protein: CASSVTETQYF.

There are a few counts of this clonotype. This chain joins TRBV20-1 and TRBJ1-6, with a possible D match to TRBD1 (6 bases). The germline V gene encodes CDR1 DFQATT and CDR2 SNEGSKA (reference sequence). This CDR3 has 14 residues. V lost 3 bases and J lost 8, with 14 bases in between. CDR3 protein: CSASSPGADSPLHF. For the CDR3, the DNA is TGCAGTGCTAGTAGCCCAGGGGCGGATTCACCCCTCCACTTT.

This clonotype was seen many times. V is TRBV12-5 and J is TRBJ2-7, with 7 bases matching TRBD2. V shed 11 bases and J 0 bases; nucleotides not matched to a gene: 16. Per germline, CDR1 LGHNT and CDR2 FRNRAP. This CDR3 region has 16 residues. CDR3 sequence reads: CAWPRTVGEGSYEQYF. For the CDR3, the DNA is TGTGCTTGGCCGAGGACTGTAGGGGAGGGCTCCTACGAGCAGTACTTC. Full variable domain (remainder filled in from reference TRBV12-5 and TRBJ2-7): DARVTQTPRHKVTEMGQEVTMRCQPILGHNTVFWYRQTMMQGLELLAYFRNRAPLDDSGMPKDRFSAEMPDATLATLKIQPSEPRDSAVYFCAWPRTVGEGSYEQYFGPGTRLTVT.

V gene TRBV28 combines with J gene TRBJ2-5, with D perhaps assigned TRBD1 or TRBD2 (5 bases each). V lost 7 bases and J 2 bases, leaving 17 bases between the germline ends. From germline, CDR1 is MDHEN and CDR2 SYDVKM. The CDR3 runs 15 residues. The CDR3 DNA follows: TGTGCCAGCAATAATAGGGGAGTCCTTCAAGAGACCCAGTACTTC. This sequence encodes CASNNRGVLQETQYF.

The chain carries TRBV5-4 and TRBJ2-7; weak D call: TRBD2 (6 bases). Deletions cut 4 bases from V and 7 bases from J, with 24 bases between. CDR3 size: 16 residues. Germline-derived CDR1 and CDR2 are SGHNT and YYREEE (reference sequence). CDR3 sequence: CASSGGTPGSYNEQYF. CDR3 sequence (DNA): TGTGCCAGCAGCGGCGGGACGCCGGGCTCCTACAATGAGCAGTACTTC.

This chain links TRBV7-6 with TRBJ2-1, with 9 positions matching TRBD2. CDR1 SGHVS and CDR2 FNYEAQ come from the germline V gene. This CDR3 is built from 20 residues. V trimming: 5 bases; J trimming: 7 bases; junction bases outside the gene matches: 24. CDR3 in amino acids: CASSPGRGERLAGGKNEQFF. CDR3 nucleotides: TGTGCCAGCAGCCCTGGCCGGGGGGAACGGTTGGCGGGAGGGAAAAATGAGCAGTTCTTC.